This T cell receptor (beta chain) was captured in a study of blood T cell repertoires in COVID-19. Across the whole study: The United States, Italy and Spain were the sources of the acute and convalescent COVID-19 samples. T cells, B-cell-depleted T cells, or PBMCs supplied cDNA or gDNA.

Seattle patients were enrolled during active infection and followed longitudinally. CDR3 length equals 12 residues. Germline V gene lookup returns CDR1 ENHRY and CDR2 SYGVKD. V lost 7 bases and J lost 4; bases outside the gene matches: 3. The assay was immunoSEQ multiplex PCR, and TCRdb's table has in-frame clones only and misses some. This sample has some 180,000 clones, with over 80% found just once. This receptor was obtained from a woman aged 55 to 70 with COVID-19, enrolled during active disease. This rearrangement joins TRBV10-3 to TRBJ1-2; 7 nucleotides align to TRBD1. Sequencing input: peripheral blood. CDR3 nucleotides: TGTGCCATCACCGGGGACAGCTATGGCTACACCTTC. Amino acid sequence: CAITGDSYGYTF.